This T cell receptor (beta chain) was identified in a study of blood T cell repertoires in COVID-19. Study context: The United States, Italy and Spain supplied acute and convalescent COVID-19 samples. In each case, the material was cDNA or gDNA derived from T cells, B-cell-depleted T cells, or PBMCs.

Original processing notes: Nucleated cell number was recorded as an estimate derived from reference gene primer amplification. Produced via immunoSEQ multiplex PCR; TCRdb's table is partial and in-frame only. The DNA gave D and trimming, while V, J and clone size come from that table. The sample holds roughly 81,000 clones, approximately 85% seen once. Germline CDR1 reads MNHEY; CDR2 reads SVGAGI. The J segment lost 6 bases and the V segment lost 7 bases, leaving 8 bases of the junction unmatched. The CDR3 sequence is 13 residues long. This chain uses TRBV6-5 with TRBJ2-7, with TRBD1 matching over 8 bases. The sample comprised peripheral blood. The clonotype comes from an elderly woman with COVID-19, enrolled during active disease. The CDR3: CASIDRGSIEQYF. CDR3 DNA sequence: TGTGCCAGCATAGACAGGGGTTCGATCGAGCAGTACTTC.